A selection of T cell receptor beta chains follows, all from one sample in a study of blood T cell repertoires in COVID-19. Generated by immunoSEQ multiplex PCR, the TCRdb table keeps only in-frame clones and is missing some. The data show under 300,000 clones, with 91% seen just once and 1.2% held by the top ten. Sequencing used PBMCs or T cells enriched from blood (not recorded which). Receptors were obtained from a human donor in a cohort exposed to, infected with or recovered from COVID-19 (not recorded which). The donor label of this sample is uncertain. Both conserved end residues are part of each CDR3.

j_call: TRBJ1-6
v_call: TRBV19
cdr3_aa: CASSITPAGDSPLHF

j_call: TRBJ2-6
v_call: TRBV5-4
cdr3_aa: CASSFWKAGTGTSGANVLTF

j_call: TRBJ2-1
v_call: TRBV6-6
cdr3_aa: CASSDLSGLAGIKSYNEQFF

j_call: TRBJ1-2
v_call: TRBV28
cdr3_aa: CASTPTPGYGYTF

j_call: TRBJ1-1
v_call: TRBV12-3/TRBV12-4
cdr3_aa: CASTTGSSTEAFF

j_call: TRBJ2-7
v_call: TRBV6-5
cdr3_aa: CASSPGDRVQQYF

j_call: TRBJ1-1
v_call: TRBV6-1
cdr3_aa: CASSEGTGSFEAFF

j_call: TRBJ1-4
v_call: TRBV3-1/TRBV3-2
cdr3_aa: CASSYRTGREKLFF

j_call: TRBJ2-7
v_call: TRBV28
cdr3_aa: CASSAATVLHEQYF

j_call: TRBJ1-6
v_call: TRBV9
cdr3_aa: CASSQSGTVNSPLHF

j_call: TRBJ2-5
v_call: TRBV5-1
cdr3_aa: CASSSALAGVGETQYF

j_call: TRBJ2-3
v_call: TRBV5-6
cdr3_aa: CASSKVAGGHRDTQYF

j_call: TRBJ1-4
v_call: TRBV5-1
cdr3_aa: CASSLGTGGAFEKLFF

j_call: TRBJ1-1
v_call: TRBV7-9
cdr3_aa: CASSGTGTSEAFF

j_call: TRBJ2-5
v_call: TRBV2
cdr3_aa: CASTRTGGIRETQYF

j_call: TRBJ1-2
v_call: TRBV19
cdr3_aa: CASNLQGLPYGYTF

j_call: TRBJ1-1
v_call: TRBV11-1
cdr3_aa: CASSPDRGSEAFF

j_call: TRBJ2-5
v_call: TRBV3-1/TRBV3-2
cdr3_aa: CASSRLLGETQYF

j_call: TRBJ2-5
v_call: TRBV30
cdr3_aa: CAWSRTGQETQYF

j_call: TRBJ1-1
v_call: TRBV19
cdr3_aa: CASSDRGNTEAFF

j_call: TRBJ2-4
v_call: TRBV18
cdr3_aa: CASSPLKGLAKNIQYF

j_call: TRBJ2-1
v_call: TRBV2
cdr3_aa: CASYRLAAYNEQFF

j_call: TRBJ2-7
v_call: TRBV6-4
cdr3_aa: CASSKPGQGSYEQYF

j_call: TRBJ2-7
v_call: TRBV10-3
cdr3_aa: CAISESPGGGPSYEQYF

j_call: TRBJ2-2
v_call: TRBV18
cdr3_aa: CASSPATGGTGELFF

j_call: TRBJ1-6
v_call: TRBV2
cdr3_aa: CASRRGEGRNSPLHF

j_call: TRBJ2-3
v_call: TRBV5-1
cdr3_aa: CASSFPGQGTDTQYF

j_call: TRBJ1-1
v_call: TRBV5-1
cdr3_aa: CASSLLGGTEAFF

j_call: TRBJ2-2
v_call: TRBV4-2
cdr3_aa: CASSVQTRNTGELFF

j_call: TRBJ1-1
v_call: TRBV5-1
cdr3_aa: CASSLGRESEAFF

j_call: TRBJ2-5
v_call: TRBV3-1/TRBV3-2
cdr3_aa: CASSPGQKETQYF

j_call: TRBJ2-2
v_call: TRBV12-3/TRBV12-4
cdr3_aa: CASSRQGIGELFF

j_call: TRBJ1-2
v_call: TRBV10-3
cdr3_aa: CAISESLQGALYGYTF

j_call: TRBJ2-6
v_call: TRBV5-4
cdr3_aa: CASSLVPSGANVLTF

j_call: TRBJ2-7
v_call: TRBV11-1
cdr3_aa: CASSSGYEQYF

j_call: TRBJ2-3
v_call: TRBV7-2
cdr3_aa: CASSSPALGGGTDTQYF

j_call: TRBJ1-2
v_call: TRBV10-3
cdr3_aa: CAITVGQGYGYTF

j_call: TRBJ2-5
v_call: TRBV24-1
cdr3_aa: CATAGGGSGAETQYF

j_call: TRBJ1-1
v_call: TRBV10-3
cdr3_aa: CAISRTGPNTEAFF

j_call: TRBJ2-3
v_call: TRBV9
cdr3_aa: CASNRGATDTQYF

j_call: TRBJ2-3
v_call: TRBV7-9
cdr3_aa: CASSRGDTQYF

j_call: TRBJ2-7
v_call: TRBV24-1
cdr3_aa: CATSPGTLHEQYF

j_call: TRBJ1-1
v_call: TRBV3-1/TRBV3-2
cdr3_aa: CASSGDGLSTEAFF

j_call: TRBJ2-1
v_call: TRBV5-1
cdr3_aa: CASSSTSGGPYNEQFF

j_call: TRBJ1-4
v_call: TRBV28
cdr3_aa: CASSLMRATNEKLFF

j_call: TRBJ2-2
v_call: TRBV9
cdr3_aa: CASSATSGATGELFF

j_call: TRBJ2-5
v_call: TRBV7-2
cdr3_aa: CASSPDSPKETQYF

j_call: TRBJ2-7
v_call: TRBV5-4
cdr3_aa: CASSRPGEQYF

j_call: TRBJ2-4
v_call: TRBV3-1/TRBV3-2
cdr3_aa: CASSQESWLAGAVAKNIQYF

j_call: TRBJ2-7
v_call: TRBV19
cdr3_aa: CASSKGRQGIFYEQYF

j_call: TRBJ2-1
v_call: TRBV11-2
cdr3_aa: CASSLNGMRNEQFF

j_call: TRBJ2-3
v_call: TRBV24-1
cdr3_aa: CATSDGAGAAAGTQYF